Detailed here is one T cell receptor (beta chain). Original analysis: The assay estimated nucleated cells by amplifying reference gene primers. The assay was immunoSEQ multiplex PCR, and TCRdb's table has in-frame clones only and misses some. The D gene and trimming were derived from the DNA, and the V and J assignments and clone size from that table. The table shows 98,000 or so clones, with 89% occurring only once. The sample is drawn from a study of blood T cell repertoires in COVID-19. Overall study context: COVID-19 samples collected from the United States, Italy and Spain covered acute and convalescent phases. T cells, B-cell-depleted T cells, or PBMCs provided the cDNA or gDNA that served as material.

Enrolment of Seattle patients took place during active infection, and they were followed longitudinally. This CDR3 is built from 14 residues. Germline V gives CDR1 MNHEY, CDR2 SVGAGI. V was pared by 9 bases and J by 5 bases, with 5 bases of the junction left unmatched. Sequencing was carried out using peripheral blood. J is TRBJ2-5 and V is TRBV6-5, with TRBD2 matching over 14 bases. This clonotype originated in a man aged 55 to 70 with COVID-19, enrolled during active disease. CDR3: CASRLAGGPETQYF. CDR3 nucleotide sequence: TGTGCCAGTCGACTAGCGGGAGGGCCGGAGACCCAGTACTTC.